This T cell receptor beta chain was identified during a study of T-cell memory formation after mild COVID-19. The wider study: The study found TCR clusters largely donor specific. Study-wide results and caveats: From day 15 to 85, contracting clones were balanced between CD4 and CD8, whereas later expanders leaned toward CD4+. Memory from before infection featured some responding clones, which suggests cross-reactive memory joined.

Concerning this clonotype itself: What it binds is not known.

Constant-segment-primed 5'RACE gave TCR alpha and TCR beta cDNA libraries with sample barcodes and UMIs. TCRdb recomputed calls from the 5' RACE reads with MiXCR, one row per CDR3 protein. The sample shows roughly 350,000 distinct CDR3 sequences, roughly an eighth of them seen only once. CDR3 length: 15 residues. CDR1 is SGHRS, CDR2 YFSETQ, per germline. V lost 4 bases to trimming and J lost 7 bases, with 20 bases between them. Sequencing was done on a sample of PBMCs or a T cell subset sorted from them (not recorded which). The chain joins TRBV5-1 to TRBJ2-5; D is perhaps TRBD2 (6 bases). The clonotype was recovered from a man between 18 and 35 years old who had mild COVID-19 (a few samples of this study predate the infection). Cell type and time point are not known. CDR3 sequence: CASSPPLPLGGTQYF. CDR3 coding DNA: TGCGCCAGCAGCCCACCCCTCCCACTGGGGGGGACCCAGTACTTC. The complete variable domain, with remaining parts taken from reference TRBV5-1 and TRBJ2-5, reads KAGVTQTPRYLIKTRGQQVTLSCSPISGHRSVSWYQQTPGQGLQFLFEYFSETQRNKGNFPGRFSGRQFSNSRSEMNVSTLELGDSALYLCASSPPLPLGGTQYFGPGTRLLVL.